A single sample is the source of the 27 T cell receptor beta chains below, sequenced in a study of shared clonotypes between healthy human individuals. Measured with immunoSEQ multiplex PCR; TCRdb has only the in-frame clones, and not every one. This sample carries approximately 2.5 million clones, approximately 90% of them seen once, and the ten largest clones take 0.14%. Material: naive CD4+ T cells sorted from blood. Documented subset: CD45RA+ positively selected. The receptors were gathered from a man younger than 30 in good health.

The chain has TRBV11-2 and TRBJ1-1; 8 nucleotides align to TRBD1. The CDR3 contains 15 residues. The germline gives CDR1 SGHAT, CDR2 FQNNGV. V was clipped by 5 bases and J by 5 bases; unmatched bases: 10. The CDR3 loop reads CASSARGRVRTEAFF. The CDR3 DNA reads TGTGCCAGCAGCGCCAGGGGGCGGGTCAGGACTGAAGCTTTCTTT.

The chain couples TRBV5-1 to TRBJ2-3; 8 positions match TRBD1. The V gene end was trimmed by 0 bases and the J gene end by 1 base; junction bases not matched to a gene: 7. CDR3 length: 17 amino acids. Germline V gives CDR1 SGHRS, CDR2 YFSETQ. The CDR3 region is CASSLGMTGEGTDTQYF. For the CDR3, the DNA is TGCGCCAGCAGCTTGGGAATGACAGGGGAGGGCACAGATACGCAGTATTTT.

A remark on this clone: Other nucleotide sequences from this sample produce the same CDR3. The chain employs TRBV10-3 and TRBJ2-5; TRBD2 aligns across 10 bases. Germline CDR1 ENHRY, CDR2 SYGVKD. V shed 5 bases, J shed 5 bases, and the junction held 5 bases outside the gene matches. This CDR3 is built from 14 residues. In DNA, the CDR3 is TGTGCCATCAGTCCGGGACTAGCGTCGGAGACCCAGTACTTC. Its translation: CAISPGLASETQYF.

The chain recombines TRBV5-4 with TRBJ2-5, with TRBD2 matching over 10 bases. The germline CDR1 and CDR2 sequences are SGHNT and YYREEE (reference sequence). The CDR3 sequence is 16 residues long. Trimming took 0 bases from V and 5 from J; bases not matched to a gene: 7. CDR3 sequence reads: CASSLGPSGRAETQYF. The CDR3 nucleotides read TGTGCCAGCAGCTTGGGTCCCAGCGGGAGGGCGGAGACCCAGTACTTC.

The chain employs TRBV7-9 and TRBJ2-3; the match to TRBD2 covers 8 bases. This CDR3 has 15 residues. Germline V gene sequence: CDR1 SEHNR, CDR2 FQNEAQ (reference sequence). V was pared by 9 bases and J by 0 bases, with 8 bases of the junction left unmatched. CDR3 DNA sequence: TGTGCCAGTACGAGCGGGAGCCTTAGCACAGATACGCAGTATTTT. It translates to CASTSGSLSTDTQYF.

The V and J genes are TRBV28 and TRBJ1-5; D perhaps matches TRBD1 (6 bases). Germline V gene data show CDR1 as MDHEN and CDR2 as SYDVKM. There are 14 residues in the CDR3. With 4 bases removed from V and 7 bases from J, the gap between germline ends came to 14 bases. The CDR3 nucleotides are TGTGCCAGCAGTTCGGGGGCGAGGGGGCAGCCCCAGCATTTT. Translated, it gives CASSSGARGQPQHF.

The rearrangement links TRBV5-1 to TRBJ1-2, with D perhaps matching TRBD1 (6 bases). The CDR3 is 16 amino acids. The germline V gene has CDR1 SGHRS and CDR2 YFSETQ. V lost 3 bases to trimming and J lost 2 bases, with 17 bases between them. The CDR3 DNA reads TGCGCCAGCAGCTCACTTACGGGACACTTGAACTATGGCTACACCTTC. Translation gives CASSSLTGHLNYGYTF.

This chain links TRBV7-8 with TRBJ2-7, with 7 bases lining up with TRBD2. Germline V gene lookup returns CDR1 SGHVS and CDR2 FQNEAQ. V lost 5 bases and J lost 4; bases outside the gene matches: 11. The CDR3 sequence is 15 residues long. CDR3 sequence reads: CASSLLAVAKYEQYF. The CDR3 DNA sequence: TGTGCCAGCAGCCTTCTAGCGGTCGCGAAATACGAGCAGTACTTC.

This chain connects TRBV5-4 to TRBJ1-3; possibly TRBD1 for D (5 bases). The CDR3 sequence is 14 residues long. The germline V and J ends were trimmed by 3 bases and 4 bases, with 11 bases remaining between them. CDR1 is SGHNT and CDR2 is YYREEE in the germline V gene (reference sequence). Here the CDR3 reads CASSWGPGGNTIYF. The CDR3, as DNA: TGTGCCAGCAGCTGGGGTCCAGGGGGAAACACCATATATTTT.

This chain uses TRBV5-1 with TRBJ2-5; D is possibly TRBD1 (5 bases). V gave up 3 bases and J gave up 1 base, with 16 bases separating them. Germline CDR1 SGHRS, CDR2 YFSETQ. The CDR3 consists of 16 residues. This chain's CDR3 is CASSWPRGQLQETQYF. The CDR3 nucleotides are TGCGCCAGCAGCTGGCCAAGGGGCCAGCTCCAAGAGACCCAGTACTTC.

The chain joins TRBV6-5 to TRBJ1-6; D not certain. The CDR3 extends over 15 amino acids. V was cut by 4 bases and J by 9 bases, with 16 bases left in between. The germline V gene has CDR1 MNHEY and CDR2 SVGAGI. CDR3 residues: CASSSQGLSGSPLHF. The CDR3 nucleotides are TGTGCCAGCAGTTCCCAAGGTCTCTCGGGTTCACCCCTCCACTTT.

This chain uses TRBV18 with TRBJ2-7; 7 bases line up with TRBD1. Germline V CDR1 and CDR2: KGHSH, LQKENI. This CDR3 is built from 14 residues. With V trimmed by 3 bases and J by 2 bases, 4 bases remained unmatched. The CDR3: CASSPTGIPYEQYF. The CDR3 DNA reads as TGTGCCAGCTCACCGACAGGGATCCCCTACGAGCAGTACTTC. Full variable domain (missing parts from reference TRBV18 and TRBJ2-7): NAGVMQNPRHLVRRRGQEARLRCSPMKGHSHVYWYRQLPEEGLKFMVYLQKENIIDESGMPKERFSAEFPKEGPSILRIQQVVRGDSAAYFCASSPTGIPYEQYFGPGTRLTVT.

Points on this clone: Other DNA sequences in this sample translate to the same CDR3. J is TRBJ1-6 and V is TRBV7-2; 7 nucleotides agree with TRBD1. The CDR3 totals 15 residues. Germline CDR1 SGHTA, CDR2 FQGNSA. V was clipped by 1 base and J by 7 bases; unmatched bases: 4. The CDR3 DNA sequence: TGTGCCAGCAGCTTAGACAGGGGTCAAAATTCACCCCTCCACTTT. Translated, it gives CASSLDRGQNSPLHF.

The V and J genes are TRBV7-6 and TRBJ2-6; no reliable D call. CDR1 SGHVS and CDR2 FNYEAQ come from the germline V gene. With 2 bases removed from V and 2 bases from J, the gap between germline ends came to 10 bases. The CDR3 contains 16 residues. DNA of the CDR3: TGTGCCAGCAGCTTAAAAGAGCTGCCTGGGGCCAACGTCCTGACTTTC. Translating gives CASSLKELPGANVLTF.

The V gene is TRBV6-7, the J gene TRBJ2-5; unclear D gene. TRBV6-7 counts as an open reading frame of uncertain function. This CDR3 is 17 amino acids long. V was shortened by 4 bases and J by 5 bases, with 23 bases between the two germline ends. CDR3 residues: CASSSVIGRWAGETQYF. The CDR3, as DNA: TGTGCCAGCAGTTCCGTTATTGGGCGGTGGGCCGGGGAGACCCAGTACTTC.

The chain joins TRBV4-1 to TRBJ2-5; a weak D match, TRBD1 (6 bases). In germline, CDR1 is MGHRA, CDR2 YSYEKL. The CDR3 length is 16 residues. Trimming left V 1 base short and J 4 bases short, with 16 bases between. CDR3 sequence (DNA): TGCGCCAGCAGCCAAGTCAGGGGTGGTGCAGCAGAGACCCAGTACTTC. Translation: CASSQVRGGAAETQYF.

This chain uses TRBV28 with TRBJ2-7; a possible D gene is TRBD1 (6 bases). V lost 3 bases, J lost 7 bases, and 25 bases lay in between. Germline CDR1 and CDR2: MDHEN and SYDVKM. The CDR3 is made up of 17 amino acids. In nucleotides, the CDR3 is TGTGCCAGCAGTTTCAGCAGGGGCGACATCCTAAGGCAGGAGCAGTACTTC. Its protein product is CASSFSRGDILRQEQYF.

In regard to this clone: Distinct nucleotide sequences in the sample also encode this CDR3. The CDR3 nucleotides read TGTGCCAGCAGCGCCTCTACAGATACGCAGTATTTT. Residues: CASSASTDTQYF. The rearrangement joins TRBV9 to TRBJ2-3; D remains unclear. The CDR3 loop spans 12 amino acids. Germline V lookup: CDR1 SGDLS, CDR2 YYNGEE. V was clipped by 3 bases and J by 3 bases, with 5 bases between them.

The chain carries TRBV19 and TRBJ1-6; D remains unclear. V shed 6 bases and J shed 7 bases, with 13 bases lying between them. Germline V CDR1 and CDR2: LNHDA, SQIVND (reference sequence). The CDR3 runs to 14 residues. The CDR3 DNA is TGTGCCAGTAGGGAGAGGGAAGGGAATTCACCCCTCCACTTT. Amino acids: CASREREGNSPLHF. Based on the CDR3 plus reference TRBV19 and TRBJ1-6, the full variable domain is DGGITQSPKYLFRKEGQNVTLSCEQNLNHDAMYWYRQDPGQGLRLIYYSQIVNDFQKGDIAEGYSVSREKKESFPLTVTSAQKNPTAFYLCASREREGNSPLHFGNGTRLTVT.

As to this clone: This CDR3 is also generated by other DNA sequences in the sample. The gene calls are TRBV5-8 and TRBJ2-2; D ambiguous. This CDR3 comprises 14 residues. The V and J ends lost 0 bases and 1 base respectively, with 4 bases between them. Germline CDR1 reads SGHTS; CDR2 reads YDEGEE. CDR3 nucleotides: TGTGCCAGCAGCTTGGGGCAGAACACCGGGGAGCTGTTTTTT. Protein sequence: CASSLGQNTGELFF. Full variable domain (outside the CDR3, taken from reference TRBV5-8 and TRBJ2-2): EAGVTQSPTHLIKTRGQQATLRCSPISGHTSVYWYQQALGLGLQFLLWYDEGEERNRGNFPPRFSGRQFPNYSSELNVNALELEDSALYLCASSLGQNTGELFFGEGSRLTVL.

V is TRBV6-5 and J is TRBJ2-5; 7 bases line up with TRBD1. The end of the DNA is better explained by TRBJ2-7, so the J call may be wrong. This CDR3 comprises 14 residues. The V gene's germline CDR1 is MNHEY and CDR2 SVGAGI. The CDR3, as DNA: TGTGCCAGCAGCCCGACAGGGAGCTCCTACGAGCAGTACTTC. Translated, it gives CASSPTGSSYEQYF.

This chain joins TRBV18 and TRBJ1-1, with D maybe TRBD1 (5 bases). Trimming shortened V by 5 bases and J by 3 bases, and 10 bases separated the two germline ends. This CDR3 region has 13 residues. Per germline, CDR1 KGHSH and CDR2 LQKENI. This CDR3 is CASSGVGDTEAFF. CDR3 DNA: TGTGCCAGCTCAGGGGTGGGGGACACTGAAGCTTTCTTT.

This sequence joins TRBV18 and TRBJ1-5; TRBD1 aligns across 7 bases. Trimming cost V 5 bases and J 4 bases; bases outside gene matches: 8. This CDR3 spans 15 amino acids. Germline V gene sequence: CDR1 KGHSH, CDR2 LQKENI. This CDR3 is CASSGTVVLNQPQHF. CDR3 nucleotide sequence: TGTGCCAGCTCAGGGACAGTGGTACTAAATCAGCCCCAGCATTTT. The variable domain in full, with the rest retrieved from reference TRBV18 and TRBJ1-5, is NAGVMQNPRHLVRRRGQEARLRCSPMKGHSHVYWYRQLPEEGLKFMVYLQKENIIDESGMPKERFSAEFPKEGPSILRIQQVVRGDSAAYFCASSGTVVLNQPQHFGDGTRLSIL.

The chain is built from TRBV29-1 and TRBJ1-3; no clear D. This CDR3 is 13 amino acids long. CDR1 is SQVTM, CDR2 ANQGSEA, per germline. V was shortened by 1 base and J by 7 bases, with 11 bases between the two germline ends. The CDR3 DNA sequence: TGCAGCGTTGAAGGGGGTCGGTGGAACACCATATATTTT. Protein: CSVEGGRWNTIYF.

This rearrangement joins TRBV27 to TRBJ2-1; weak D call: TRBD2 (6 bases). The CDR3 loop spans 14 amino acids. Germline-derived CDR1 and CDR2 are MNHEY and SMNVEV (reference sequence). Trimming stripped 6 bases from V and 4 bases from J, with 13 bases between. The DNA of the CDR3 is TGTGCCAGCAGCCCGGGAGAATGGTACAATGAGCAGTTCTTC. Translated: CASSPGEWYNEQFF.

CDR3 loop: CAWERGSPLHF. CDR3 sequence (DNA): TGTGCCTGGGAACGTGGGTCCCCCCTCCACTTT. The J gene is TRBJ1-6, the V gene TRBV30; D gene unclear. V gave up 5 bases and J gave up 13 bases, with 12 bases separating them. CDR1 GTSNPN and CDR2 SVGIG come from the germline V gene (reference sequence). The CDR3 has 11 amino acids. Supplemented by reference TRBV30 and TRBJ1-6, the full variable domain reads SQTIHQWPATLVQPVGSPLSLECTVEGTSNPNLYWYRQAAGRGLQLLFYSVGIGQISSEVPQNLSASRPQDRQFILSSKKLLLSDSGFYLCAWERGSPLHFGNGTRLTVT.

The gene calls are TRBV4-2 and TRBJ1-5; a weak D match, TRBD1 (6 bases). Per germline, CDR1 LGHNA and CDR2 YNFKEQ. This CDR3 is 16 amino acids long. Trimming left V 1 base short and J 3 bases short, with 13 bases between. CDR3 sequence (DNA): TGTGCCAGCAGCCAAGGGGGGCACGGGGTCAATCAGCCCCAGCATTTT. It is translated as CASSQGGHGVNQPQHF.